This TCR beta chain is drawn from a study of OX40 agonist ivuxolimab in advanced cancers. Overall study results and limits: Clonal expansion was seen in CD4+ and CD8+ blood T cells by week 6 at 0.1 to 3.0 mg/kg.

The assay was immunoSEQ multiplex PCR, and TCRdb's table has in-frame clones only and misses some. The data contain about 53,000 clones, roughly 84% of them singletons. Germline V gives CDR1 MGHRA, CDR2 YSYEKL. The CDR3 has 17 amino acids. J lost 7 bases, V lost 0 bases, and 14 bases had no gene match. The investigators sampled blood at baseline, at cycle 4 day 1, and at cycle 7 day 1. About this clone: Its antigen is as yet unknown.

V usage is TRBV4-1 and J usage is TRBJ2-5; TRBD2 agrees at 7 bases. This clonotype originated in an adult with an advanced solid tumor such as melanoma, head and neck, liver or kidney cancer. Material: CD4+ or CD8+ T cells sorted from blood, obtained in a trial of the OX40 agonist ivuxolimab. CDR3 in amino acids: CASSQEPGGSSAGTQYF. The CDR3 DNA reads TGCGCCAGCAGCCAAGAACCGGGCGGGAGTAGCGCCGGGACCCAGTACTTC.